The sample holds many counts of the clone carrying this T cell receptor (beta chain). Thyroid surgery was preceded by no treatment in any patient. The record originates from a study of metastatic and nonmetastatic thyroid tumors. V gave up 4 bases and J gave up 1 base, with 13 bases separating them. This CDR3 has 15 amino acids. The V gene's germline CDR1 is MDHEN and CDR2 SYDVKM. TCRdb reprocessed the PCR reads via MiXCR. The profile shows about 92,000 clones, more than 12% of them singletons. Sequences were obtained from blood. This chain uses TRBV28 with TRBJ1-1, with D tentatively TRBD1 (5 bases). The source of this sequence is a female donor with papillary thyroid cancer or a benign thyroid nodule (not recorded which). Some clones in this sample may be carry-over from other donors' samples. This CDR3 is CASSWPWTPNTEAFF. Here the CDR3 DNA reads TGTGCCAGCAGTTGGCCGTGGACACCGAACACTGAAGCTTTCTTT.